This is a list of T cell receptor beta chains from one sample in a study of shared clonotypes between healthy human individuals. Sequencing was performed with immunoSEQ multiplex PCR; in TCRdb, only in-frame clones are kept and a portion is missing. The repertoire has around 990,000 clones, approximately 77% of them found once; the top ten carry almost 0.9%. The sequenced sample consisted of memory CD4+ T cells from PBMCs. The receptors come from a man aged 18 to 35 in good health. Some clones in this sample may be carry-over from other donors' samples. Each CDR3 is given with its conserved first and last residue. The D gene is left open where the match is weak. The size of a clone is reported for some rows only, either as once, few or many, or as a class for expanded clones.

size	D	V	J	CDR3	DNA
NA	NA	TRBV15	TRBJ2-4	CATSRDLTVRANIQYF	TGTGCCACCAGCAGAGATTTAACAGTGAGGGCGAACATTCAGTACTTC
NA	NA	TRBV4-3	TRBJ1-2	CASSFDKSTYGYTF	TGCGCCAGCAGTTTCGACAAGTCAACCTATGGCTACACCTTC
NA	TRBD1	TRBV5-1	TRBJ1-5	CASSLDRGPNQPQHF	TGCGCCAGCAGCTTAGACAGGGGCCCCAATCAGCCCCAGCATTTT
NA	NA	TRBV28	TRBJ2-4	CASSSPGLAKNIQYF	TGTGCCAGCAGTTCCCCGGGGTTAGCCAAAAACATTCAGTACTTC
NA	TRBD2	TRBV5-1	TRBJ2-2	CASSLTGRAPTGELFF	TGCGCCAGCAGCTTGACCGGGAGGGCCCCCACCGGGGAGCTGTTTTTT
NA	TRBD2	TRBV13	TRBJ2-7	CASSQGTSGRYEQYF	TGTGCCAGCAGCCAAGGGACTAGCGGGCGCTACGAGCAGTACTTC
NA	NA	TRBV28	TRBJ2-4	CASTRGGGPQGIQYF	TGTGCCAGCACAAGGGGGGGCGGACCCCAGGGCATTCAGTACTTC
NA	TRBD1	TRBV6-1	TRBJ1-1	CASSERTGGPRATEAFF	TGTGCCAGCAGTGAACGGACAGGGGGACCGAGGGCCACTGAAGCTTTCTTT
NA	NA	TRBV7-3	TRBJ2-7	CASSRKGGSSYEQYF	TGTGCCAGCAGCCGGAAAGGGGGGAGCTCCTACGAGCAGTACTTC
NA	TRBD2	TRBV7-2	TRBJ2-5	CASSFRLAHSEGETQYF	TGTGCCAGCAGCTTCAGACTAGCTCACTCTGAGGGGGAGACCCAGTACTTC
NA	TRBD1	TRBV6-1	TRBJ1-5	CASSVGTGSNQPQHF	TGTGCCAGCAGTGTAGGGACAGGCTCCAATCAGCCCCAGCATTTT
NA	NA	TRBV9	TRBJ1-1	CASSVAWADTEAFF	TGTGCCAGCAGCGTAGCATGGGCAGACACTGAAGCTTTCTTT
once	NA	TRBV5-3	TRBJ2-1	CARSLQGAKGNEQFF	TGTGCCAGAAGCTTGCAAGGGGCTAAGGGCAATGAGCAGTTCTTC
NA	TRBD2	TRBV19	TRBJ2-7	CASSRNGPRTSIIYEQYF	TGTGCCAGTAGTCGCAACGGTCCTAGGACTAGCATAATCTACGAGCAGTACTTC
few	TRBD2	TRBV28	TRBJ2-1	CASSRGLADNYNEQFF	TGTGCCAGCAGTAGAGGACTAGCCGATAACTACAATGAGCAGTTCTTC
NA	TRBD2	TRBV27	TRBJ2-4	CASSLSSGIGNIQYF	TGTGCCAGCAGTTTATCTAGCGGGATCGGAAACATTCAGTACTTC
NA	NA	TRBV27	TRBJ2-3	CASSPLGLRDTQYF	TGTGCCAGCAGTCCCCTCGGTTTGAGAGATACGCAGTATTTT
NA	TRBD2	TRBV6-1	TRBJ2-7	CASSEAGGLYEQYF	TGTGCCAGCAGCGAAGCGGGAGGGCTCTACGAGCAGTACTTC
NA	NA	TRBV28	TRBJ2-1	CASSGGAGAQFF	TGTGCCAGCAGTGGGGGGGCGGGAGCGCAGTTCTTC
NA	TRBD1	TRBV5-3	TRBJ2-5	CARSVPGQGLQETQYF	TGTGCCAGAAGCGTTCCGGGACAGGGGCTCCAAGAGACCCAGTACTTC
NA	NA	TRBV25-1	TRBJ2-7	CASTSIRGRSYEQYF	TGTGCCAGCACCTCAATACGGGGGCGGTCCTACGAGCAGTACTTC
NA	NA	TRBV29-1	TRBJ2-3	CSVDSGVDTQYF	TGCAGCGTTGACTCAGGGGTAGATACGCAGTATTTT
once	TRBD2	TRBV5-6	TRBJ2-1	CASSPRSSGRPLQRVF	TGTGCCAGCAGCCCCCGCTCTAGCGGGAGGCCGCTACAAAGGGTCTTC